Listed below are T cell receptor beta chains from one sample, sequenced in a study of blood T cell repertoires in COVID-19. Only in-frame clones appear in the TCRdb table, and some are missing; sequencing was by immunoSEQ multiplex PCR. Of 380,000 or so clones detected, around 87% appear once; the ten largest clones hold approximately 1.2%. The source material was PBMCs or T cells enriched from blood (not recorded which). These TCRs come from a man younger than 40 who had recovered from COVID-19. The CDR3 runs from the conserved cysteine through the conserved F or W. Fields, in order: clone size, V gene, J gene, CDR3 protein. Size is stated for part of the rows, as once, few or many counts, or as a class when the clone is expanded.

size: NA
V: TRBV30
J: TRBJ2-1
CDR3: CACAGGSYNEQFF

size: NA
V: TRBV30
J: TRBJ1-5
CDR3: CAWSINPSVQPQHF

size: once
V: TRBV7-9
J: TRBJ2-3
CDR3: CASSTRTSGLQDTQYF

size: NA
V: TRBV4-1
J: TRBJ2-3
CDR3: CASSQETGGRDTQYF

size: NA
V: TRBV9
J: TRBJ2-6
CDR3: CASSVRTGVSLFSGANVLTF

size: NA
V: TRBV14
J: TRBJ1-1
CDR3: CASSYWGGSFTEAFF

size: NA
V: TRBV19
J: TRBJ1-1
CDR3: CASSAHRGGNTEAFF

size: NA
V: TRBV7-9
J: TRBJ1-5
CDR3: CASSHGNQPQHF

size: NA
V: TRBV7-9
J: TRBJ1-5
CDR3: CASSLGQARQPQHF

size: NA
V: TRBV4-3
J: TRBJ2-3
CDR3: CASSQDGGGGDTQYF

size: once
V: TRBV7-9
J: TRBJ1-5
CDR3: CASSLPGGQPQHF

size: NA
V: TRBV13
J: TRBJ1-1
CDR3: CASSFLLTGMYAEAFF

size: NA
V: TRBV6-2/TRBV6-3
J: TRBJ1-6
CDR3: CASSSHGQRNSPLHF

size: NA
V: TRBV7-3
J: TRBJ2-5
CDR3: CASSNNRAPRETQYF

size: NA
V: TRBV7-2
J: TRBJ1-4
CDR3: CASSLGPGTNEKLFF

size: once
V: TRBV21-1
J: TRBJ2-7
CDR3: CASKGAGSSYEQYF

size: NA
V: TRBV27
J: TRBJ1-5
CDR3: CASSPRAGNQPQHF

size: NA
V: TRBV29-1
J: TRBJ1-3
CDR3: CSVEESAGNTIYF

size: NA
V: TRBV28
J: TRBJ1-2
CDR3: CASSTQGGYGYTF

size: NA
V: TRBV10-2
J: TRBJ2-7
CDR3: CASRGDAREQYF

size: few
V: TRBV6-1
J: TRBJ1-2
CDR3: CASSEARGQNYGYTF

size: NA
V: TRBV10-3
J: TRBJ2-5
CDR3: CAISESQGPKETQYF

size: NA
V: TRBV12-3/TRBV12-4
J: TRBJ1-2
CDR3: CASSPGTGYGYTF

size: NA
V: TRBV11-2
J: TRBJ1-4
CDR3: CASSLNQFDEKLFF

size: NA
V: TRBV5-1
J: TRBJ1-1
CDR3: CASSLVLGAATEAFF

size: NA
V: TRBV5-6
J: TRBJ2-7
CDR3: CASSEGQAVHYEQYF

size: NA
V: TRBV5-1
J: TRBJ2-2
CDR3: CASSLGQINTGELFF

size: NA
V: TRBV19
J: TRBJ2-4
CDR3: CASSWDRRQYF

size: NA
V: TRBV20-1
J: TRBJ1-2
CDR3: CSARVSYGYTF

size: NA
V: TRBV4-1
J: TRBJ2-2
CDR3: CASSQAVGTNTGELFF

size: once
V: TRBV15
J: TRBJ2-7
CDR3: CATSRDRGEQYF

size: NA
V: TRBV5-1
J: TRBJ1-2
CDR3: CASSLSGYGYTF

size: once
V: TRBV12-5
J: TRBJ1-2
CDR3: CASGFGTGNYGYTF

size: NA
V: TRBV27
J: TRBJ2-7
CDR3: CASSYYRGGYEQYF

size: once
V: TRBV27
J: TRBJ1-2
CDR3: CASSPGQSLIANYGYTF

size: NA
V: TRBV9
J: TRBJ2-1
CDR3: CASSATAGAGAHNEQFF

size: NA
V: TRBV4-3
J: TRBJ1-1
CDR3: CASSLRERTEAFF

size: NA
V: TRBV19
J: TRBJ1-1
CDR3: CASSITGGTEAFF

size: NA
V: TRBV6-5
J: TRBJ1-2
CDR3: CASSYSGGEGYTF

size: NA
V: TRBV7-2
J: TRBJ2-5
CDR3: CASSPTEVQETQYF

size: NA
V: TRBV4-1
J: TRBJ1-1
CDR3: CASSQSRTEAFF

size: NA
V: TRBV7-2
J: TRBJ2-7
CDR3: CASSLGGWALSYEQYF

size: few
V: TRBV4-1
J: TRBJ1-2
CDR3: CASSQERGLGYTF

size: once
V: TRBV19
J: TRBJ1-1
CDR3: CASSIPPGQSMNTEAFF

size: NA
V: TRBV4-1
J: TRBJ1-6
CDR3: CASSRQDDLPLHF

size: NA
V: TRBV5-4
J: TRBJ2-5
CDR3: CASSLVGAKETQYF

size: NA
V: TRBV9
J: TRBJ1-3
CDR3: CASSTTTSFGNTIYF

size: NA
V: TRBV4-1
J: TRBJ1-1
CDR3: CASRGRGGDTEAFF

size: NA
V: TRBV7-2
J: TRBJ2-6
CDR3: CASSVQGYLGANVLTF

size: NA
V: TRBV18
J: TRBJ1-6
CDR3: CASSPETGGGSPLHF

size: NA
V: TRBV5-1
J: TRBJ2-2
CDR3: CASSAGMTNTGELFF

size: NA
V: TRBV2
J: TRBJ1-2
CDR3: CASSDFQGSWGYTF

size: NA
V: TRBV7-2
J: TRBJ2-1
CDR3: CASSLNPGFNEQFF

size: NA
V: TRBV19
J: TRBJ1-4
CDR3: CASSTQGYEKLFF

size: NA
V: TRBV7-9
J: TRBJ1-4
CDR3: CASSLNQGSNEKLFF

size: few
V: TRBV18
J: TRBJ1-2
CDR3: CASSSEAGGYTF

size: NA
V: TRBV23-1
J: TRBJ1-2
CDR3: CASSQPETGYYGYTF

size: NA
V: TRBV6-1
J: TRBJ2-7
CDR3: CASSELGHEQYF